This passage covers 22 T cell receptor beta chains from one sample sequenced in a study of shared clonotypes between healthy human individuals. Sequencing used immunoSEQ multiplex PCR; TCRdb keeps in-frame clones, though not all of them. There are over a million clones in the sample; over 95% occur only once, and about 1% lies in the top ten. Sequencing input: naive CD4+ T cells sorted from blood. Subset reported: CD45RA+ positively selected. These receptor sequences come from a man aged 30 to 45 in good health.

The V gene is TRBV11-2, the J gene TRBJ2-1, with D hard to call. Germline V CDR1 and CDR2: SGHAT, FQNNGV. CDR3 length: 12 amino acids. Deletions cut 1 base from V and 8 bases from J, with 6 bases between. CDR3 sequence: CASSLGRDEQFF. DNA for the CDR3: TGTGCCAGCAGCTTAGGTCGAGATGAGCAGTTCTTC.

The J gene is TRBJ2-1, the V gene TRBV6-1; D is uncertain. Trimming removed 0 bases at V and 3 bases at J, with 9 bases between. The CDR3 is 15 residues long. From germline, CDR1 is MNHNS and CDR2 SASEGT. Here the CDR3 reads CASSEAYVSYNEQFF. CDR3 DNA: TGTGCCAGCAGTGAAGCGTATGTGAGCTACAATGAGCAGTTCTTC.

The rearrangement joins TRBV7-6 to TRBJ2-1, with a possible D match to TRBD2 (6 bases). The germline gives CDR1 SGHVS, CDR2 FNYEAQ. V lost 3 bases and J 2 bases, leaving 20 bases between the germline ends. The CDR3 contains 18 residues. The CDR3 region has the DNA TGTGCCAGCAGCTTTGATCCGAGGAGCAAGCGGGCCTACAATGAGCAGTTCTTC. Translated, it gives CASSFDPRSKRAYNEQFF.

The chain carries TRBV29-1 and TRBJ1-2, with TRBD1 identical over 10 bases. The CDR3 extends over 13 amino acids. V shed 7 bases and J 8 bases; nucleotides not matched to a gene: 10. CDR1 is SQVTM and CDR2 is ANQGSEA in the germline V gene. The CDR3 DNA sequence: TGCAGCGGCAGGGACAGGGGAAAGGGGGGCTACACCTTC. Protein product: CSGRDRGKGGYTF.

The count of this clone is one. J is TRBJ1-1 and V is TRBV5-4; 9 nucleotides line up with TRBD1. The V gene end was trimmed by 2 bases and the J gene end by 5 bases; junction bases not matched to a gene: 1. Germline lookup yields CDR1 SGHNT and CDR2 YYREEE (reference sequence). The length of the CDR3 is 13 residues. The CDR3 nucleotides read TGTGCCAGCAGCTTCGACAGGGGGACTGAAGCTTTCTTT. It codes for CASSFDRGTEAFF.

The chain couples TRBV15 to TRBJ2-3, with TRBD2 identical over 9 bases. Germline-derived CDR1 and CDR2 are LNHNV and YYDKDF (reference sequence). Unmatched junction bases numbered 9, after V lost 5 bases and J lost 0 bases. The CDR3 extends over 17 amino acids. CDR3 protein: CATSPPRAGGSTDTQYF. In nucleotides, the CDR3 is TGTGCCACCAGCCCCCCGCGGGCGGGAGGGAGCACAGATACGCAGTATTTT.

V and J are TRBV5-8 and TRBJ2-3; D not certain. The CDR3 spans 15 residues. The germline V gene has CDR1 SGHTS and CDR2 YDEGEE. V lost 0 bases, J lost 3 bases, and 11 bases lay in between. CDR3 sequence reads: CASSLVPSRTDTQYF. DNA of the CDR3: TGTGCCAGCAGCTTGGTACCTAGTAGGACAGATACGCAGTATTTT.

The rearrangement uses TRBV19 and TRBJ2-2; D call uncertain. This CDR3 is 15 amino acids long. V lost 4 bases to trimming and J lost 1 base, with 10 bases between them. The V gene's germline CDR1 is LNHDA and CDR2 SQIVND (reference sequence). The CDR3 region is CASSKGEVNTGELFF. The CDR3 DNA reads TGTGCCAGTAGTAAAGGAGAGGTGAACACCGGGGAGCTGTTTTTT.

This sequence joins TRBV5-1 and TRBJ2-7; possible D gene TRBD1, 5 bases. CDR3 length: 16 amino acids. V was shortened by 0 bases and J by 0 bases, with 13 bases between the two germline ends. The germline V gene encodes CDR1 SGHRS and CDR2 YFSETQ. The CDR3, as DNA: TGCGCCAGCAGCTTGGTATCAGGGCCGAGCTCCTACGAGCAGTACTTC. Translation gives CASSLVSGPSSYEQYF. Together with reference TRBV5-1 and TRBJ2-7, the CDR3 gives the full variable domain: KAGVTQTPRYLIKTRGQQVTLSCSPISGHRSVSWYQQTPGQGLQFLFEYFSETQRNKGNFPGRFSGRQFSNSRSEMNVSTLELGDSALYLCASSLVSGPSSYEQYFGPGTRLTVT.

The chain recombines TRBV30 with TRBJ1-4; 7 nucleotides line up with TRBD1. This CDR3 has 15 residues. V shed 5 bases, J shed 3 bases, and the junction held 9 bases outside the gene matches. Germline CDR1 and CDR2: GTSNPN and SVGIG (reference sequence). The CDR3 region is CAWEKKGASNEKLFF. CDR3 bases: TGTGCCTGGGAAAAAAAGGGGGCATCTAATGAAAAACTGTTTTTT.

The V and J genes are TRBV2 and TRBJ2-7; D ambiguous. This CDR3 is 12 amino acids long. The germline gives CDR1 SNHLY, CDR2 FYNNEI. The V end lost 7 bases, the J end lost 4 bases, and 11 bases lay between the germline ends. The CDR3 protein is CASKADIYEQYF. The CDR3 DNA is TGTGCCAGCAAGGCGGATATATACGAGCAGTACTTC.

V usage is TRBV28 and J usage is TRBJ2-5; TRBD1 or TRBD2 may be the D gene (7 bases each). The CDR3 runs 16 residues. The V gene's germline CDR1 is MDHEN and CDR2 SYDVKM. Trimming cost V 6 bases and J 6 bases, with 23 bases left between them. CDR3 in DNA: TGTGCCAGCAGAGCGGGGTTAGGGGGCAGTTTGAAGACCCAGTACTTC. Encoded protein: CASRAGLGGSLKTQYF.

The chain has TRBV2 and TRBJ1-5; no reliable D call. CDR1 is SNHLY, CDR2 FYNNEI, per germline. Trimming pared 8 bases from V and 6 bases from J, leaving 8 bases between. CDR3 length: 11 residues. CDR3 loop: CASGPIQPQHF. For the CDR3, the DNA is TGTGCCAGCGGACCGATTCAGCCCCAGCATTTT.

The chain is built from TRBV28 and TRBJ2-3; 11 bases are a match to TRBD2. V lost 4 bases, J lost 0 bases, and 6 bases stayed unmatched. Germline V lookup: CDR1 MDHEN, CDR2 SYDVKM. This CDR3 comprises 17 residues. The CDR3 DNA sequence: TGTGCCAGCAGTTGGGGACTAGCGGAACATAGCACAGATACGCAGTATTTT. Its translation is CASSWGLAEHSTDTQYF.

The chain joins TRBV10-3 to TRBJ2-7, with D tentatively TRBD1 (5 bases). V shed 4 bases and J shed 2 bases, with 15 bases lying between them. The CDR3 has 15 residues. The germline V gene encodes CDR1 ENHRY and CDR2 SYGVKD. The CDR3 region has the DNA TGTGCCATCAGTGGCTCCAGGGTGGAGACCTACGAGCAGTACTTC. Translation: CAISGSRVETYEQYF.

The chain couples TRBV15 to TRBJ2-7, with D possibly being TRBD1 or TRBD2 (6 bases each). The V gene lost 7 bases and the J gene lost 0 bases, with 10 bases spanning the gap. Per germline, CDR1 LNHNV and CDR2 YYDKDF (reference sequence). This CDR3 spans 13 amino acids. The CDR3 sequence: CATNEGGSYEQYF. CDR3 nucleotides: TGTGCCACCAACGAGGGGGGCTCCTACGAGCAGTACTTC.

V and J are TRBV5-4 and TRBJ2-2; D is unresolved. Trimming pared 0 bases from V and 6 bases from J, leaving 6 bases between. Germline CDR1 SGHNT, CDR2 YYREEE (reference sequence). The CDR3 extends over 13 amino acids. In DNA, the CDR3 is TGTGCCAGCAGCTTGGAGCAGGCCGGGGAGCTGTTTTTT. Its translation is CASSLEQAGELFF.

In its sample, this clone was seen once. J is TRBJ2-1 and V is TRBV28; D remains unclear. Germline V lookup: CDR1 MDHEN, CDR2 SYDVKM. V lost 5 bases and J lost 7, with 9 bases in between. The CDR3 totals 12 residues. CDR3 loop: CASSRWDNEQFF. CDR3 DNA: TGTGCCAGCAGTCGGTGGGATAATGAGCAGTTCTTC.

The rearrangement joins TRBV28 to TRBJ1-2, with 8 bases aligning to TRBD1. V shed 5 bases, J shed 8 bases, and the junction held 10 bases outside the gene matches. Germline CDR1 reads MDHEN; CDR2 reads SYDVKM. The CDR3 runs to 14 residues. CDR3 nucleotides: TGTGCCAGCAGTCCATGGGGACAGGAGGGAGGCTACACCTTC. Translation gives CASSPWGQEGGYTF.

This clone was detected only once. V usage is TRBV18 and J usage is TRBJ2-5; the D is unclear. Trimming pared 3 bases from V and 2 bases from J, leaving 13 bases between. This CDR3 is built from 15 residues. Per the germline V gene, CDR1 is KGHSH and CDR2 is LQKENI. The CDR3 sequence: CASSPLSTLQETQYF. CDR3 nucleotides: TGTGCCAGCTCACCGCTCTCGACGCTGCAAGAGACCCAGTACTTC.

The chain links TRBV28 to TRBJ2-7; 9 bases fit TRBD2. Germline values: CDR1 MDHEN, CDR2 SYDVKM. With 7 bases clipped from V and 2 bases from J, the junction kept 3 bases outside the gene matches. The CDR3 covers 13 residues. CDR3 sequence reads: CASTAGGPYEQYF. The CDR3 DNA reads as TGTGCCAGCACCGCGGGAGGGCCCTACGAGCAGTACTTC.

V is TRBV9 and J is TRBJ1-1; no reliable D call. The CDR3 is made up of 16 amino acids. Trimming shortened V by 4 bases and J by 0 bases, and 16 bases separated the two germline ends. In germline, CDR1 is SGDLS, CDR2 YYNGEE. CDR3 amino acids: CASSSEKWALNTEAFF. CDR3 in DNA: TGTGCCAGCAGCTCCGAGAAGTGGGCCTTGAACACTGAAGCTTTCTTT. The full variable domain, with the rest looked up from reference TRBV9 and TRBJ1-1, is DSGVTQTPKHLITATGQRVTLRCSPRSGDLSVYWYQQSLDQGLQFLIQYYNGEERAKGNILERFSAQQFPDLHSELNLSSLELGDSALYFCASSSEKWALNTEAFFGQGTRLTVV.